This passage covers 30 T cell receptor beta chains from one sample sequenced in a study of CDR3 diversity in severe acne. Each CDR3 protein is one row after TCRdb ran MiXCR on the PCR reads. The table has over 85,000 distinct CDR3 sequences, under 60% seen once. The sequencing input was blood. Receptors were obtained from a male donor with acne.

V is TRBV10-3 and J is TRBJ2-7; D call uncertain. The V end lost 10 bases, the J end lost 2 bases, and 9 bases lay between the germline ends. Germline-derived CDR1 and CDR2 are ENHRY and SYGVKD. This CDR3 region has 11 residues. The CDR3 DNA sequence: TGTGCCAGCCTTGGGGCCTACGAGCAGTACTTC. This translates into CASLGAYEQYF.

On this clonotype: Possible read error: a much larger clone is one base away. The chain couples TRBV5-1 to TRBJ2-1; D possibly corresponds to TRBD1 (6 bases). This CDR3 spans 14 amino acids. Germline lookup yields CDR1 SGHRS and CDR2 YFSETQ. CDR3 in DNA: TGCGCCAGCAGCACCGAACAGGGATACAATGGGCAGTTCTTC. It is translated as CASSTEQGYNGQFF. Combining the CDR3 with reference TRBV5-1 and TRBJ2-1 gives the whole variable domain KAGVTQTPRYLIKTRGQQVTLSCSPISGHRSVSWYQQTPGQGLQFLFEYFSETQRNKGNFPGRFSGRQFSNSRSEMNVSTLELGDSALYLCASSTEQGYNGQFFGPGTRLTVL.

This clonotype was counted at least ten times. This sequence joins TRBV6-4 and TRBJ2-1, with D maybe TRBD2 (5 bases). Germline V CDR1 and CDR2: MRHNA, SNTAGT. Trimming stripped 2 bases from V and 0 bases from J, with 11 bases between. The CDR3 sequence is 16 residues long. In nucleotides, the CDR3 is TGTGCCAGCAGTGACCTAGCCTATAGCTCCTACAATGAGCAGTTCTTC. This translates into CASSDLAYSSYNEQFF.

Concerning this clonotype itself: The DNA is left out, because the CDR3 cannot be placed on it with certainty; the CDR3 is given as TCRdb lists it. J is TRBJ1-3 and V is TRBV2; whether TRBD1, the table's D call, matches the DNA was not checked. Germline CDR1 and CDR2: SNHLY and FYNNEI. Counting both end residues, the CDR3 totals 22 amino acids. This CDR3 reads CASNKWGEGEKLFFGSGNTIYF.

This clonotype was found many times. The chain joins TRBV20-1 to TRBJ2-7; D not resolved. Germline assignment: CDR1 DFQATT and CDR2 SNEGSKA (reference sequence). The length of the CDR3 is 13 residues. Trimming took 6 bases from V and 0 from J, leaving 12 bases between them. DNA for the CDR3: TGCAGTGCCCATGGCAGTATCTCCTACGAGCAGTACTTC. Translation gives CSAHGSISYEQYF.

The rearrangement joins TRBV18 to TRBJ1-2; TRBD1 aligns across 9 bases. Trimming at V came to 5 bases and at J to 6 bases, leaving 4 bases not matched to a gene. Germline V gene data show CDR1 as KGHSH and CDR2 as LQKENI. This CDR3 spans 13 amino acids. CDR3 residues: CASSADRGDGYTF. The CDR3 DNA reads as TGTGCCAGCTCAGCCGACAGGGGGGATGGCTACACCTTC.

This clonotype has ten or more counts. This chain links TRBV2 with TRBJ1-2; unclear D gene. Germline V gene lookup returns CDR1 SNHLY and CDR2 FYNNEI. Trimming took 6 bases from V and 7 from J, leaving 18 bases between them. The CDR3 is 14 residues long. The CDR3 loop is CASRGLPGRFGYTF. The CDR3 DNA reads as TGTGCCAGCAGGGGCCTGCCAGGCCGTTTTGGCTACACCTTC.

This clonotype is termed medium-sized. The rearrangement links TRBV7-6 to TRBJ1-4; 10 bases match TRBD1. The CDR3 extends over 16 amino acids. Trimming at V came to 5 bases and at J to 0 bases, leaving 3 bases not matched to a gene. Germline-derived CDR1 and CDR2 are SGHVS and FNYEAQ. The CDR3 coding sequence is TGTGCCAGCAGCACAGGACAGGGGGCAACTAATGAAAAACTGTTTTTT. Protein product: CASSTGQGATNEKLFF.

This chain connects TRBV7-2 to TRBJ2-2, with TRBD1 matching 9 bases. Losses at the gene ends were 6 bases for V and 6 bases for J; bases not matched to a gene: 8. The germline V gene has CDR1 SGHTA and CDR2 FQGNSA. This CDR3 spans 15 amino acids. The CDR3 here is CASSLRTGAAGELFF. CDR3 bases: TGTGCCAGCAGTTTAAGGACAGGGGCTGCCGGGGAGCTGTTTTTT.

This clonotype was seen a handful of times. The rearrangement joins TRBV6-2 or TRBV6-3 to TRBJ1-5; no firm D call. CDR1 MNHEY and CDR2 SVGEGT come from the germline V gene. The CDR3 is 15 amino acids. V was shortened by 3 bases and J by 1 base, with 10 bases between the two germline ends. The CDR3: CASSYIGVSNQPQHF. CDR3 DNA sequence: TGTGCCAGCAGTTATATTGGGGTGAGCAATCAGCCCCAGCATTTT.

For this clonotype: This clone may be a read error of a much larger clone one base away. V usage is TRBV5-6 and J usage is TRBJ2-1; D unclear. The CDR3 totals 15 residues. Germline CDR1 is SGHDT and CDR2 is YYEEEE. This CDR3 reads CASSLGAWGYNERFF. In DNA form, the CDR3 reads TGTGCCAGCAGCTTGGGGGCCTGGGGTTACAATGAGCGGTTCTTC.

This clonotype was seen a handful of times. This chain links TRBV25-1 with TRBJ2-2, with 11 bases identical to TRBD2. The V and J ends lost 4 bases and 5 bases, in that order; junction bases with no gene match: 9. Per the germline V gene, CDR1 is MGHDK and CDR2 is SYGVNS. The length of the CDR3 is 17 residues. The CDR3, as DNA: TGTGCCAGCAGTGGGACAACTAGCGGGAGCGATACCGGGGAGCTGTTTTTT. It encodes CASSGTTSGSDTGELFF.

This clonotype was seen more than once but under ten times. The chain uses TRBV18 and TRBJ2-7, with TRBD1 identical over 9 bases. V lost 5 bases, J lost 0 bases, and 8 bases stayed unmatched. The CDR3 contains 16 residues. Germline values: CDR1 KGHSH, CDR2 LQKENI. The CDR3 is CASSAAGTGSSYEQYF. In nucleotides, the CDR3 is TGTGCCAGCTCAGCCGCCGGGACAGGGAGCTCCTACGAGCAGTACTTC.

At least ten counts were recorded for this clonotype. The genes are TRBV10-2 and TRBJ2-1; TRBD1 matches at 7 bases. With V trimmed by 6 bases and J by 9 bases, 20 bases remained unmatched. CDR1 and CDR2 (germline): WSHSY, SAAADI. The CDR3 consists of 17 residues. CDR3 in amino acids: CASSVDRASILGFEQFF. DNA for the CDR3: TGCGCCAGCAGCGTAGACAGGGCTAGCATATTAGGGTTTGAGCAGTTCTTC.

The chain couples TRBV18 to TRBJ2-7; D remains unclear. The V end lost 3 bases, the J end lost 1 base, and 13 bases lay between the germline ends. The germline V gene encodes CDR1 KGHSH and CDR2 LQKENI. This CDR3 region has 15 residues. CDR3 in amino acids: CASSPEAHRSYEQYF. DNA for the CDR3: TGTGCCAGCTCACCTGAGGCGCACCGATCCTACGAGCAGTACTTC.

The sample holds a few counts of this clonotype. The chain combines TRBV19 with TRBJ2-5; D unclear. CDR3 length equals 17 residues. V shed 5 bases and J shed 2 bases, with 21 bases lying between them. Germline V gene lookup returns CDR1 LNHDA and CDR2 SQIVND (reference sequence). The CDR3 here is CASSSRFRAPVQETQYF. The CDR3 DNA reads TGTGCCAGTAGTTCGCGCTTCCGGGCCCCAGTACAAGAGACCCAGTACTTC.

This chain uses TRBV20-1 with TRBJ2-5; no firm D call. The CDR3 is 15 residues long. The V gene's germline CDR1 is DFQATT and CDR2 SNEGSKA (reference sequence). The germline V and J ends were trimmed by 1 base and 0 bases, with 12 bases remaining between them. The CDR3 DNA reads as TGCAGTGCTAGAGGTAGCTCCCGTGACCAAGAGACCCAGTACTTC. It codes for CSARGSSRDQETQYF.

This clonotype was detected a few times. Written as DNA, the CDR3 is TGTGCCAGCAGCCATGGCGGGGCCCGCTCCTACGAGCAGTACTTC. This encodes CASSHGGARSYEQYF. The chain has TRBV5-6 and TRBJ2-7, with D maybe TRBD2 (6 bases). V was trimmed by 4 bases and J by 0 bases, leaving 14 bases between them. Germline V CDR1 and CDR2: SGHDT, YYEEEE. The CDR3 consists of 15 residues.

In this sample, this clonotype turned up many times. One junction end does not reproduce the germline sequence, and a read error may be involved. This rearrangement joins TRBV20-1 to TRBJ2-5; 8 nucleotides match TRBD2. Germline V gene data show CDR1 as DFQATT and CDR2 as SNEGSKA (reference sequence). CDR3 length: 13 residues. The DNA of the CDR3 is TGCAGTGCTAGAGTGGCGAGGCTAGCGGGCCCGAACTTC. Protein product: CSARVARLAGPNF.

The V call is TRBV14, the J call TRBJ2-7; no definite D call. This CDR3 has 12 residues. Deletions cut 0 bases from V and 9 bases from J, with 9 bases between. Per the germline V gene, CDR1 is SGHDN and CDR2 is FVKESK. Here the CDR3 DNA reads TGTGCCAGCAGCCAAGATAGAGACGGGCAGTACTTC. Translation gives CASSQDRDGQYF. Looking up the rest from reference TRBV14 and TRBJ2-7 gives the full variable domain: EAGVTQFPSHSVIEKGQTVTLRCDPISGHDNLYWYRRVMGKEIKFLLHFVKESKQDESGMPNNRFLAERTGGTYSTLKVQPAELEDSGVYFCASSQDRDGQYFGPGTRLTVT.

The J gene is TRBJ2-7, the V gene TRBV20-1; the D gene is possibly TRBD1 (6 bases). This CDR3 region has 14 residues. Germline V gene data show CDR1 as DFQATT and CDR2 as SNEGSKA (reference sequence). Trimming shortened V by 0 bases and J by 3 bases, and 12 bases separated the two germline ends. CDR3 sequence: CSAREETGDYEQYF. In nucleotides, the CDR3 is TGCAGTGCTAGAGAGGAGACAGGAGACTACGAGCAGTACTTC.

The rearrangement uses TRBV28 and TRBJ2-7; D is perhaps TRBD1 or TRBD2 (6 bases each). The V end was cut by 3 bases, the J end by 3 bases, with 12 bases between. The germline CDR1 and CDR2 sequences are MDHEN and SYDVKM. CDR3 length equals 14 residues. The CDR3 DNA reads TGTGCCAGCAGTTTGTCCGGGGGCTTCTACGAGCAGTACTTC. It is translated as CASSLSGGFYEQYF.

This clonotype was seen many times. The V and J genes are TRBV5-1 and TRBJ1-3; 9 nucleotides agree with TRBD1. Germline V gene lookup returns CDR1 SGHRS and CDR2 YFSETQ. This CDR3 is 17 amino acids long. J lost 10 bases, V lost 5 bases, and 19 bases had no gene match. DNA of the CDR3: TGCGCCAGCAGACCCTCACCGGGACAGGGACAGTTCGGGACCATATATTTT. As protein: CASRPSPGQGQFGTIYF.

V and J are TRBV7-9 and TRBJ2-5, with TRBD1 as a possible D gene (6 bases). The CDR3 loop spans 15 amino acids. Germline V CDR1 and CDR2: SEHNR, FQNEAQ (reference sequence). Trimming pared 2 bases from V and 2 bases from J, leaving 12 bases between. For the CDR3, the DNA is TGTGCCAGCAGCTTAAGGGCAGACAGGCAAGAGACCCAGTACTTC. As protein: CASSLRADRQETQYF. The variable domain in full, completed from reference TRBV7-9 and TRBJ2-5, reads DTGVSQNPRHKITKRGQNVTFRCDPISEHNRLYWYRQTLGQGPEFLTYFQNEAQLEKSRLLSDRFSAERPKGSFSTLEIQRTEQGDSAMYLCASSLRADRQETQYFGPGTRLLVL.

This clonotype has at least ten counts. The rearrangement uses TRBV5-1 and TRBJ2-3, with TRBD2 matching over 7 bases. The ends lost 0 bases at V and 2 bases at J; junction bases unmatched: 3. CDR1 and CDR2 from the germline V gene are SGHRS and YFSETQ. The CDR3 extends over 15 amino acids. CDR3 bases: TGCGCCAGCAGCTTGGGGAGCGGGACCACAGATACGCAGTATTTT. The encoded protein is CASSLGSGTTDTQYF.

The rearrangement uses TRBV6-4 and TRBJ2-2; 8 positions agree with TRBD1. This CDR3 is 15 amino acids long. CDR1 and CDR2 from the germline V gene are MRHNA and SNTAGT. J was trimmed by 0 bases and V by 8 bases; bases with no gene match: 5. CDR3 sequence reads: CASSSDRANTGELFF. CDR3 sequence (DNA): TGTGCCAGCTCATCGGACAGGGCGAACACCGGGGAGCTGTTTTTT.

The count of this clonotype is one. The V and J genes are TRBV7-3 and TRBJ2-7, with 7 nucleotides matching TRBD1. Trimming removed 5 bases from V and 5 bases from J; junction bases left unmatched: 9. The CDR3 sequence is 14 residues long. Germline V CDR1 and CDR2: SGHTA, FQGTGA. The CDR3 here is CASSSRDSNHEQYF. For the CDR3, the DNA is TGTGCCAGCAGCAGCCGGGACAGTAACCACGAGCAGTACTTC.

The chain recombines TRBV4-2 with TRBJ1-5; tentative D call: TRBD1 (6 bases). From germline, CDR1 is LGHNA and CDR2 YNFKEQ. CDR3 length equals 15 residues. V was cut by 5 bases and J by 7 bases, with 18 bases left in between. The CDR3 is CASSLARDNLQPQHF. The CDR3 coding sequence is TGTGCCAGCAGCTTGGCCCGGGACAATCTCCAGCCCCAGCATTTT.

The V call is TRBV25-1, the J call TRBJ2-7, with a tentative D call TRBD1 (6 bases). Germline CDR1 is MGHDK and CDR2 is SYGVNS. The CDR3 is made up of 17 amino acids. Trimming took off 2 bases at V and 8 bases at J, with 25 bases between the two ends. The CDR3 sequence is CASSEGGRAEGMYKQYF. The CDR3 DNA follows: TGTGCCAGCAGTGAAGGGGGCAGGGCGGAAGGAATGTACAAGCAGTACTTC.

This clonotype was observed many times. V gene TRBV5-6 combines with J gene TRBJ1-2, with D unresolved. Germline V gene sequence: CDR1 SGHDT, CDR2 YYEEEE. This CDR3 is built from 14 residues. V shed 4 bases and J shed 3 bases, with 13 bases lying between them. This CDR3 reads CASSPDGGYYGYTF. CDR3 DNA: TGTGCCAGCAGCCCGGACGGAGGATACTATGGCTACACCTTC.